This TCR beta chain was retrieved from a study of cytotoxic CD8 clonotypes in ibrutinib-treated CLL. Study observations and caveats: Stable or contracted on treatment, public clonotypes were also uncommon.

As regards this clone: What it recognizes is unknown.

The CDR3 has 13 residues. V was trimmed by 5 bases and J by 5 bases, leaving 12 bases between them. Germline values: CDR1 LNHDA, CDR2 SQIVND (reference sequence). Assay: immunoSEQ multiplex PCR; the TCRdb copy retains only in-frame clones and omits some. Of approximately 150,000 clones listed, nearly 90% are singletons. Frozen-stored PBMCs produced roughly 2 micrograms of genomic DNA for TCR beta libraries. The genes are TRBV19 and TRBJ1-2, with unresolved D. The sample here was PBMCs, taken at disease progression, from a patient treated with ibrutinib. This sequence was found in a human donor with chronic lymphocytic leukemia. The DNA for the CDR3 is TGTGCCAGTAGTTCCACGGACCGATATGGCTACACCTTC. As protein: CASSSTDRYGYTF. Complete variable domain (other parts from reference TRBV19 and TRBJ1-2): DGGITQSPKYLFRKEGQNVTLSCEQNLNHDAMYWYRQDPGQGLRLIYYSQIVNDFQKGDIAEGYSVSREKKESFPLTVTSAQKNPTAFYLCASSSTDRYGYTFGSGTRLTVV.